This T cell receptor beta chain was profiled in a study of tumor-infiltrating lymphocytes in primary liver carcinoma. As for the study in general: All patients had surgically resected primary liver carcinoma. The tumors ranged from about 4 to 11 cm across and fell within stage T1-T3 N0M0.

There are many counts of this clonotype. Antigen specificity is unknown. The investigators made TCR beta cDNA from 400 to 550 ng total RNA, using a constant-region primer. Generation of the TCR beta libraries relied on three nested multiplex PCR rounds using slightly modified ARM-PCR. With TRBV1-TRBV30 forward primers and a C-beta reverse primer, the first two PCR rounds were run for around 10 cycles each. From the multiplex PCR reads, TCRdb called clonotypes with MiXCR, one entry per CDR3 protein. The repertoire holds fewer than 400,000 distinct CDR3 sequences, with over 55% as singletons. For blood RNA, unsorted whole blood served as the source, and germline DNA was extracted too. Study-level points and caveats: Tumors carried a top-250-clone fraction significantly exceeding that of blood (p = 0.039).

The CDR3 length is 16 residues. The V and J ends lost 1 base and 1 base, in that order; junction bases with no gene match: 8. Germline CDR1 and CDR2: SQVTM and ANQGSEA. The rearrangement uses TRBV29-1 and TRBJ1-1, with TRBD1 matching 8 bases. The source of this sequence is a middle-aged man with primary liver carcinoma and hepatitis B virus infection. Sequencing input: peripheral blood. CDR3 sequence: CSVEGAGGETNTEAFF. The CDR3 nucleotides read TGCAGCGTTGAAGGAGCAGGGGGCGAGACGAACACTGAAGCTTTCTTT.